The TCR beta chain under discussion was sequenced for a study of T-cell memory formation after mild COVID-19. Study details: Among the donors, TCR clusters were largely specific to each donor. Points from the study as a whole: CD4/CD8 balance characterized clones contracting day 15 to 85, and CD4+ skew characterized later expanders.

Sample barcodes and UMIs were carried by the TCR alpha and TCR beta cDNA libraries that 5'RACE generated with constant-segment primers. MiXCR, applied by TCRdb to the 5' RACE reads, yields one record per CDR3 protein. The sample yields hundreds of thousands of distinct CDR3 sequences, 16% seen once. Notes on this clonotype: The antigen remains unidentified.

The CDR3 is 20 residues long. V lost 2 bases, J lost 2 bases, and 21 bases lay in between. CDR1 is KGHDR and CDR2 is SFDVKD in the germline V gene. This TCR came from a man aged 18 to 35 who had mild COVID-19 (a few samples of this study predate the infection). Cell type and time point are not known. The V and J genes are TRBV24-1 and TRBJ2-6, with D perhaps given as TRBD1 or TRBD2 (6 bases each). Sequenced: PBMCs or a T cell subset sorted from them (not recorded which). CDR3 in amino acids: CATSDSRWGAGTPGANVLTF. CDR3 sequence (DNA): TGTGCCACCAGTGATTCGAGGTGGGGGGCTGGAACCCCTGGGGCCAACGTCCTGACTTTC.